Below, 18 T cell receptor beta chains from the same sample are listed, as sequenced in a study of cytomegalovirus exposure and HLA in healthy donors. PCR amplification relied on 60 Vbeta primers (plus 13 Jbeta primers). Measured with immunoSEQ multiplex PCR; TCRdb has only the in-frame clones, and not every one. Here the sample spans under 200,000 clones, around 68% being singletons. Material: PBMCs. These receptors originate from a man in his forties or fifties in good health and CMV-seronegative.

This sequence joins TRBV6-1 and TRBJ2-7, with D unclear. The ends were cut back, 2 bases at V and 3 bases at J, with 8 bases in the middle. This CDR3 spans 13 amino acids. Germline CDR1 reads MNHNS; CDR2 reads SASEGT. The CDR3 protein is CASSERVDYEQYF. The CDR3 DNA is TGTGCCAGCAGTGAACGGGTGGACTACGAGCAGTACTTC.

The chain is built from TRBV11-2 and TRBJ1-2; no clear D gene. This CDR3 has 13 residues. Germline-derived CDR1 and CDR2 are SGHAT and FQNNGV. V lost 0 bases to trimming and J lost 5 bases, with 7 bases between them. CDR3 protein: CASSLDGSYGYTF. The CDR3 DNA reads as TGTGCCAGCAGCTTAGATGGGAGTTATGGCTACACCTTC.

This sequence joins TRBV18 and TRBJ2-7, with TRBD2 identical over 8 bases. The germline V gene encodes CDR1 KGHSH and CDR2 LQKENI. With V trimmed by 3 bases and J by 6 bases, 7 bases remained unmatched. This CDR3 region has 14 residues. This CDR3 is CASSPRGEGGEQYF. DNA for the CDR3: TGTGCCAGCTCACCGCGGGGGGAAGGGGGCGAGCAGTACTTC.

This clone appeared a few times. This chain joins TRBV2 and TRBJ2-1; 10 bases map to TRBD1. V gave up 10 bases and J gave up 9 bases; unmatched junction bases: 6. The germline V gene has CDR1 SNHLY and CDR2 FYNNEI. This CDR3 is 12 amino acids long. The DNA for the CDR3 is TGTGCCACTAGGGACAGGGGTTTTGAGCAGTTCTTC. Residues: CATRDRGFEQFF.

The rearrangement uses TRBV5-1 and TRBJ1-6; 9 nucleotides align to TRBD1. J lost 1 base, V lost 4 bases, and 6 bases had no gene match. The CDR3 loop spans 17 amino acids. Germline V gene lookup returns CDR1 SGHRS and CDR2 YFSETQ. This CDR3 reads CASSPTGGASYNSPLHF. DNA for the CDR3: TGCGCCAGCAGCCCAACAGGGGGCGCATCCTATAATTCACCCCTCCACTTT.

This sequence joins TRBV27 and TRBJ2-3; 9 nucleotides agree with TRBD2. This CDR3 is built from 14 residues. V was clipped by 10 bases and J by 4 bases; unmatched bases: 9. Germline CDR1 MNHEY, CDR2 SMNVEV (reference sequence). The CDR3 sequence: CATTAGGPSDTQYF. The CDR3 coding sequence is TGTGCCACCACAGCGGGGGGCCCTTCAGATACGCAGTATTTT.

This clone was seen just once. The rearrangement uses TRBV7-2 and TRBJ2-3; D gene unclear. Germline V lookup: CDR1 SGHTA, CDR2 FQGNSA. V lost 2 bases, J lost 6 bases, and 15 bases lay in between. The CDR3 is 15 amino acids. In DNA form, the CDR3 reads TGTGCCAGCAGCTTAAATCCCGGCCGGGTGGATACGCAGTATTTT. As protein: CASSLNPGRVDTQYF.

This chain uses TRBV19 with TRBJ2-6, with D perhaps TRBD1 (6 bases). The germline V and J ends were trimmed by 3 bases and 0 bases, with 9 bases remaining between them. CDR3 length: 16 residues. In germline, CDR1 is LNHDA, CDR2 SQIVND (reference sequence). CDR3 nucleotides: TGTGCCAGTAGTATGGACAGACGCTCTGGGGCCAACGTCCTGACTTTC. It is translated as CASSMDRRSGANVLTF.

This clone was observed a few times. Other DNA variants within this sample encode the same CDR3. The chain uses TRBV6-5 and TRBJ1-5; a possible D gene is TRBD1 (5 bases). The ends were cut back, 0 bases at V and 4 bases at J, with 10 bases in the middle. The CDR3 extends over 15 amino acids. Germline CDR1 is MNHEY and CDR2 is SVGAGI. CDR3 bases: TGTGCCAGCAGTTACTCTGGGGGGAAAAATCAGCCCCAGCATTTT. Residues: CASSYSGGKNQPQHF.

The gene calls are TRBV6-6 and TRBJ1-6, with D possibly being TRBD1 (6 bases). Between the trimmed V and J ends, which lost 7 bases and 9 bases, there was a span of 22 bases. Germline V gene data show CDR1 as MNHNY and CDR2 as SVGAGI (reference sequence). CDR3 length: 16 residues. In DNA form, the CDR3 reads TGTGCCAGCACCCTCTGGGGGGGCAGGGCGGCTTCACCCCTCCACTTT. Its translation is CASTLWGGRAASPLHF.

The CDR3 region has the DNA TGTGCCAGCAGCCACCGGGACAGGGGAGGGAATGAGCAGTTCTTC. Residues: CASSHRDRGGNEQFF. This rearrangement joins TRBV11-3 to TRBJ2-1; TRBD1 aligns across 10 bases. V gave up 5 bases and J gave up 7 bases; unmatched junction bases: 8. Germline CDR1 and CDR2: SGHNT and YENEEA. There are 15 residues in the CDR3. The full variable domain, rest sourced from reference TRBV11-3 and TRBJ2-1, is EAGVVQSPRYKIIEKKQPVAFWCNPISGHNTLYWYLQNLGQGPELLIRYENEEAVDDSQLPKDRFSAERLKGVDSTLKIQPAELGDSAVYLCASSHRDRGGNEQFFGPGTRLTVL.

As regards this clone: Other DNA sequences in this sample translate to the same CDR3. The V and J genes are TRBV11-2 and TRBJ1-3, with 8 bases lining up with TRBD1. CDR3 length: 15 residues. Germline V lookup: CDR1 SGHAT, CDR2 FQNNGV. Trimming at V came to 4 bases and at J to 1 base, leaving 3 bases not matched to a gene. The CDR3 here is CASSSYRGSGNTIYF. The CDR3 DNA follows: TGTGCCAGCAGCTCCTACAGGGGGTCTGGAAACACCATATATTTT.

Remarks on this clone: The same CDR3 can be traced to other DNA sequences in this sample. The V call is TRBV6-5, the J call TRBJ2-5, with 7 bases aligning to TRBD1. Germline loops: CDR1 MNHEY, CDR2 SVGAGI. This CDR3 spans 15 amino acids. V lost 0 bases to trimming and J lost 1 base; unmatched junction nucleotides: 2. CDR3 protein: CASSYSGQIQETQYF. CDR3 coding DNA: TGTGCCAGCAGTTACTCGGGACAGATCCAAGAGACCCAGTACTTC.

Only a few counts were recorded for this clone. The chain has TRBV18 and TRBJ1-1; 8 nucleotides line up with TRBD1. From germline, CDR1 is KGHSH and CDR2 LQKENI. V lost 1 base, J lost 0 bases, and 7 bases stayed unmatched. This CDR3 has 17 residues. CDR3 coding DNA: TGTGCCAGCTCACCACAAGGACAGGGACGTATGAACACTGAAGCTTTCTTT. Amino acids: CASSPQGQGRMNTEAFF.

The V gene is TRBV28, the J gene TRBJ1-5, with D uncertain. Germline V gives CDR1 MDHEN, CDR2 SYDVKM. This CDR3 has 13 residues. V lost 3 bases and J lost 7, with 10 bases in between. CDR3 bases: TGTGCCAGCAGTTTGGAGGAAAGCCAGCCCCAGCATTTT. Protein product: CASSLEESQPQHF.

This clone was observed a handful of times. The chain couples TRBV28 to TRBJ1-1, with unresolved D. This CDR3 has 12 residues. Germline CDR1 reads MDHEN; CDR2 reads SYDVKM. With 3 bases removed from V and 4 bases from J, the gap between germline ends came to 6 bases. CDR3 coding DNA: TGTGCCAGCAGTTTGGGAGTCACTGAAGCTTTCTTT. It is translated as CASSLGVTEAFF.

The chain recombines TRBV10-3 with TRBJ2-5; TRBD2 aligns across 9 bases. CDR3 length: 15 residues. Losses at the gene ends were 2 bases for V and 2 bases for J; bases not matched to a gene: 3. The germline CDR1 and CDR2 sequences are ENHRY and SYGVKD. The CDR3 is CAISEAAGGQETQYF. In nucleotides, the CDR3 is TGTGCCATCAGTGAGGCGGCGGGGGGGCAAGAGACCCAGTACTTC.

Here the CDR3 reads CASSPNYYGYTF. Here the CDR3 DNA reads TGTGCCAGCAGCCCCAATTACTATGGCTACACCTTC. This chain uses TRBV2 with TRBJ1-2; D is uncertain. The CDR3 is 12 residues long. V shed 6 bases and J shed 3 bases, with 8 bases lying between them. Germline CDR1 reads SNHLY; CDR2 reads FYNNEI. Variable domain in full (rest from reference TRBV2 and TRBJ1-2): EPEVTQTPSHQVTQMGQEVILRCVPISNHLYFYWYRQILGQKVEFLVSFYNNEISEKSEIFDDQFSVERPDGSNFTLKIRSTKLEDSAMYFCASSPNYYGYTFGSGTRLTVV.